A selection of T cell receptor beta chains follows, all from one sample in a study of T cells after yellow fever vaccination. From the 5' RACE reads, TCRdb called clonotypes with MiXCR, one entry per CDR3 protein. The table records 200,000 to 300,000 distinct CDR3 sequences, over 10% of them present only once. This material consisted of CD4+ T cells sorted from PBMCs, taken 45 days after the yellow fever booster vaccination. The receptors stem from a man aged 25-45 years who received the YFV17D yellow fever vaccine. CDR3s include the opening cysteine and the closing phenylalanine or tryptophan. Each record gives: D gene, clone size, V gene, J gene, CDR3 DNA, CDR3 protein. A D gene is named only where the DNA matches it firmly. Clone size is stated in some rows and not others, as once, few, many or a class when expanded.

-	few	TRBV20-1	TRBJ2-5	TGCAGTGCTGGGAAACAAGAGACCCAGTACTTC	CSAGKQETQYF
TRBD2	-	TRBV15	TRBJ2-3	TGTGCCACCAGCAGAAGGACTAGCGGGGTCACAGATACGCAGTATTTT	CATSRRTSGVTDTQYF
-	-	TRBV20-1	TRBJ2-1	TGCAGTGCTCCACAGGGTAGTTCCTACAATGAGCAGTTCTTC	CSAPQGSSYNEQFF
-	-	TRBV3-1	TRBJ2-3	TGTGCCAGCAGCCTCGGCACGTCACTTAGCACAGATACGCAGTATTTT	CASSLGTSLSTDTQYF
TRBD1	few	TRBV5-1	TRBJ2-5	TGCGCCAGCAGCACCGGGACAGCTGAAGAGACCCAGTACTTC	CASSTGTAEETQYF
-	few	TRBV20-1	TRBJ2-2	TGCAGTGCTAGAGATTTGGGCAGGGACCTTACCGGGGAGCTGTTTTTT	CSARDLGRDLTGELFF
-	few	TRBV3-1	TRBJ2-3	TGTGCCAGCAGCCAACCCTGGACCGGTACGCAGTATTTT	CASSQPWTGTQYF
-	-	TRBV13	TRBJ2-3	TGTGCCAGCCTTTCCTGGAGTACAGATACGCAGTATTTT	CASLSWSTDTQYF
-	-	TRBV27	TRBJ2-7	TGTGCCAGCAAGCCTGCCGGAGTCTTCTACGAGCAGTACTTC	CASKPAGVFYEQYF
TRBD2	few	TRBV20-1	TRBJ2-3	TGCAGTGCTAGGGGTGGGCTACTAGCGGGGATCACAGATACGCAGTATTTT	CSARGGLLAGITDTQYF
TRBD1	-	TRBV5-6	TRBJ2-2	TGTGCCAGCAGCCCGGGACAGGGGACCGGGGAGCTGTTTTTT	CASSPGQGTGELFF
-	many	TRBV20-1	TRBJ2-1	TGCAGTGCCCCCGCGTCCAGCTCCATGGGCAATGAGCAGTTCTTC	CSAPASSSMGNEQFF
-	few	TRBV28	TRBJ2-3	TGTGCCAGCAGGCCTCATGGCCTCCCAGATACGCAGTATTTT	CASRPHGLPDTQYF
TRBD1	few	TRBV7-3	TRBJ2-1	TGTGCCAGCAGCTTAATAGGACAGGGCCACAATGAGCAGTTCTTC	CASSLIGQGHNEQFF
-	-	TRBV7-2	TRBJ1-2	TGTGCCAGCAGCCCAAACCCACAGGTGCCCTATGGCTACACCTTC	CASSPNPQVPYGYTF
-	few	TRBV18	TRBJ2-2	TGTGCCAGCTCACCACCGAATGGGGATACCGGGGAGCTGTTTTTT	CASSPPNGDTGELFF
TRBD1	few	TRBV6-1	TRBJ1-1	TGTGCCAGCCTAAAAAGGACAGGGAACACTGAAGCTTTCTTT	CASLKRTGNTEAFF
-	-	TRBV7-2	TRBJ2-5	TGTGCCAGCAGCTTAGTCTTCCAAGAGACCCAGTACTTC	CASSLVFQETQYF
-	-	TRBV6-1	TRBJ1-5	TGTGCCAGCACAGGGTTGGGCAATCAGCCCCAGCATTTT	CASTGLGNQPQHF
-	-	TRBV30	TRBJ2-2	TGTGCCTGGAGTGTACGGCAGCCGAACACCGGGGAGCTGTTTTTT	CAWSVRQPNTGELFF
-	-	TRBV7-2	TRBJ2-7	TGTGCCAGCAGCTTAGGAAGTAGCGTTCCCTACGAGCAGTACTTC	CASSLGSSVPYEQYF
TRBD2	many	TRBV11-2	TRBJ2-7	TGTGCCAGCAGCGCAATGGAGAGGACTAGCGGGAGTGTCTACGAGCAGTACTTC	CASSAMERTSGSVYEQYF
-	few	TRBV20-1	TRBJ2-2	TGCAGTGCCCCGACCCGGGGGAACACCGGGGAGCTGTTTTTT	CSAPTRGNTGELFF
-	-	TRBV7-9	TRBJ2-3	TGTGCCAGCAGCTTATTGACAGGCGGCACAGATACGCAGTATTTT	CASSLLTGGTDTQYF
-	few	TRBV9	TRBJ1-3	TGTGCCAGCAGCGCAGCCCTCTCCTCTGGAAACACCATATATTTT	CASSAALSSGNTIYF
TRBD2	few	TRBV3-1	TRBJ2-7	TGTGCCAGCAGCCAAGTCCCCATAGCGGGGGCCACCTACGAGCAGTACTTC	CASSQVPIAGATYEQYF
TRBD1	few	TRBV10-3	TRBJ2-2	TGTGCCATCAGTGAGGGACAGGGGATTGGCACCGGGGAGCTGTTTTTT	CAISEGQGIGTGELFF
TRBD1	-	TRBV12-3/TRBV12-4	TRBJ2-5	TGTGCCAGCAGTGGGACAGGGAGAGAGACCCAGTACTTC	CASSGTGRETQYF
-	few	TRBV21-1	TRBJ1-4	TGTGCCAGCATCAAAGGGAATAACGGGACGAAATGCCCCAATGAAAAACTGTTTTTT	CASIKGNNGTKCPNEKLFF
TRBD1	-	TRBV7-2	TRBJ1-4	TGTGCCAGCAGCTTATTCCGACAGGGGGCTGCTAATGAAAAACTGTTTTTT	CASSLFRQGAANEKLFF
-	-	TRBV20-1	TRBJ2-1	TGCAGTGCTAGGGGTCCTGACGATGAGCAGTTCTTC	CSARGPDDEQFF
-	few	TRBV20-1	TRBJ1-1	TGCAGTGCCCCGGACCCCGTTGCGAACACTGAAGCTTTCTTT	CSAPDPVANTEAFF
-	-	TRBV12-5	TRBJ2-6	TGTGCTAGTGGACTTACAGTCTCTGGGGCCAACGTCCTGACTTTC	CASGLTVSGANVLTF
-	few	TRBV5-5	TRBJ2-2	TGTGCCAGCAGCTTGTTAGCGCTGAACACCGGGGAGCTGTTTTTT	CASSLLALNTGELFF
-	few	TRBV25-1	TRBJ2-1	TGTGCCAGCAGTGAAGGGACTTCGATTAATGAGCAGTTCTTC	CASSEGTSINEQFF
TRBD1	few	TRBV5-1	TRBJ2-1	TGCGCCAGCAGCATTGGGACAGGGGGAAAGTTCTTC	CASSIGTGGKFF
-	-	TRBV20-1	TRBJ1-2	TGCAGTGCTACAGTACGGACAGAGAATGGCTACACCTTC	CSATVRTENGYTF
-	few	TRBV6-4	TRBJ2-2	TGTGCCAGCGGCCGGGACAAGAACACCGGGGAGCTGTTTTTT	CASGRDKNTGELFF
-	few	TRBV5-1	TRBJ2-7	TGCGCCAGCAGCTCGACTACGGGAAGCGGCTACGAGCAGTACTTC	CASSSTTGSGYEQYF
-	few	TRBV6-1	TRBJ1-6	TGTGCCAGCAGTGGGGACACCGCTAATTCACCCCTCCACTTT	CASSGDTANSPLHF
TRBD2	-	TRBV20-1	TRBJ2-2	TGCAGTGCAGAGCGGGAGCCTGGCGGGGAGCTGTTTTTT	CSAEREPGGELFF
-	-	TRBV20-1	TRBJ1-5	TGCAGTGCCAGGATCGGGGGGCCCTTAGATGCCCAGCATTTT	CSARIGGPLDAQHF
-	few	TRBV28	TRBJ2-5	TGTGCCAGCAGTTTTGTTGAGCGGAGAGAGACCCAGTACTTC	CASSFVERRETQYF
-	few	TRBV5-1	TRBJ2-4	TGCGCCAGCAGCTTGGGCTCCCTGGGCACGGACCTTAACAGAAACATTCAGTACTTC	CASSLGSLGTDLNRNIQYF
TRBD2	-	TRBV5-1	TRBJ2-7	TGCGCCAGCAGCTTGGCTAGCGGGAGGACCGCCTACGAGCAGTACTTC	CASSLASGRTAYEQYF
TRBD2	few	TRBV4-2	TRBJ2-7	TGTGCCAGCAGCCAAGACGCTAGCGGGTTATCCCCCTACGAGCAGTACTTC	CASSQDASGLSPYEQYF
TRBD1	-	TRBV18	TRBJ2-1	TGTGCCAGCTCACCACCGGTGTTAGCAGGGGGTAATGAGCAGTTCTTC	CASSPPVLAGGNEQFF
TRBD2	few	TRBV2	TRBJ2-1	TGTGCCAGCAGCGATAGGAGAATAGCGGGCAATGAGCAGTTCTTC	CASSDRRIAGNEQFF
-	-	TRBV20-1	TRBJ2-7	TGCAGTGCTAGAAGCGCGGGACGACCCCTCTACGAGCAGTACTTC	CSARSAGRPLYEQYF
TRBD2	many	TRBV20-1	TRBJ2-1	TGCAGTGCTTCTCGGGGACTAGCGGGAAACAATGAGCAGTTCTTC	CSASRGLAGNNEQFF
-	-	TRBV7-2	TRBJ2-5	TGTGCCAGCAGCATCCTAGCTTCGAAATGGGAGACCCAGTACTTC	CASSILASKWETQYF
TRBD2	-	TRBV20-1	TRBJ2-3	TGCAGTGCTAGAGGGAGCGGCGGGAGGGCCGGAGGGGGAGATACGCAGTATTTT	CSARGSGGRAGGGDTQYF
TRBD2	-	TRBV3-1	TRBJ2-1	TGTGCCAGCAGCCAAGATCTCACTAGCGGGGGTAATGAGCAGTTCTTC	CASSQDLTSGGNEQFF
-	-	TRBV19	TRBJ2-1	TGTGACAGTAGTATCCGGCACAATGAGCAGTTCTTC	CDSSIRHNEQFF
-	-	TRBV10-2	TRBJ2-7	TGCGCCAGCATACCAGGGGCCTACTCCTACGAGCAGTACTTC	CASIPGAYSYEQYF